This TCR beta chain was obtained from a study of T cell changes during pregnancy in multiple sclerosis (dated by TCRdb to between 2018 and 2021). With respect to the entire study: In women with multiple sclerosis, the researchers looked at how the T cell repertoire shifted as pregnancy progressed.

Library generation was performed with the immunoSEQ multiplex PCR assay. This immuneACCESS table, as held by TCRdb, lists in-frame sequences with V and J called but not all clones. Of the missing ones, under half trace to an unresolved V gene in checked studies; the others have no known cause. The sample data list approximately 61,000 clones, and under 95% of these were observed just once. The leading ten clones occupy roughly 3.6% of the sample. For this clone: The target of this receptor is not known. No per-base quality is available; no much larger clone lies one base away.

V is clipped by 7 bases and J by 2 bases, and the sequence between their germline boundaries is 6 bases long. Taken from the germline V gene (reference sequence), the CDR1 and CDR2 loops are MNHEY and SMNVEV. From the cysteine up to the phenylalanine, the CDR3 has a length of 11 residues. The kept DNA is CDR3 alone, 33 bases in frame from the first base. The TCR sequence derives from a female donor in good health, enrolled as a control in a pregnancy study. The sample here was peripheral blood, taken after pregnancy. The rearranged chain carries TRBV27 and TRBJ2-7; the D gene is perhaps TRBD2, from 6 matching bases. Here is the DNA: TGTGCCAGCACGGGAGCCTACGAGCAGTACTTC. It is translated as CASTGAYEQYF.